Listed here are 30 T cell receptor beta chains from one sample, sequenced in a study of blood T cells in healthy people across ages. The authors ran a second PCR of roughly 6 to 12 cycles using a sample-barcoded 5' primer and a J-beta primer mix. TCRdb analysed the 5' RACE reads with MiXCR anew, one entry per CDR3 protein. Of about 930,000 distinct CDR3 sequences detected, just under 30% appear once; the ten largest clones hold about 9.4%. This same sample was also part of a study on T cells of mothers and their children.

What was sequenced was blood. The receptor set was obtained from a woman in her 40s in good health.

This clonotype was observed a few times. The rearrangement joins TRBV13 to TRBJ2-3; D unclear. Per germline, CDR1 PRHDT and CDR2 FYEKMQ (reference sequence). The V end was cut by 2 bases, the J end by 3 bases, with 12 bases between. The CDR3 totals 15 residues. The CDR3 region has the DNA TGTGCCAGCAGCTTAAATGGGCGTCGTACAGATACGCAGTATTTT. It is translated as CASSLNGRRTDTQYF.

As concerns this clonotype: Given a much more abundant clone one base away, this may be a read error. V usage is TRBV24-1 and J usage is TRBJ2-5; D may be TRBD1 (6 bases). The CDR3 consists of 16 residues. The ends were cut back, 0 bases at V and 11 bases at J, with 21 bases in the middle. From germline, CDR1 is KGHDR and CDR2 SFDVKD. Here the CDR3 DNA reads TGTGCCACCAGTGATTTGCGTACAGGGCGGCACAATGAGCAGTACTTC. Translated: CATSDLRTGRHNEQYF.

There are a few counts of this clonotype. This rearrangement joins TRBV6-2 or TRBV6-3 to TRBJ1-6; weak D call: TRBD1 (6 bases). Germline V gene sequence: CDR1 MNHEY, CDR2 SVGEGT. The germline V and J ends were trimmed by 7 bases and 6 bases, with 13 bases remaining between them. CDR3 length: 14 amino acids. The CDR3, as DNA: TGTGCCAGCATTCACCAGGGGCGTAATTCACCCCTCCACTTT. This gives the protein CASIHQGRNSPLHF.

As for this clonotype: Given the absence of the conserved phenylalanine or tryptophan at the CDR3 end, a read error is likely. The V call is TRBV5-1, the J call TRBJ2-1, with TRBD1 identical over 7 bases. TRBJ2-7 explains the end of the DNA better; the J call may be wrong. Germline CDR1 and CDR2: SGHRS and YFSETQ. The CDR3 sequence is 15 residues long. CDR3 sequence (DNA): TGCGCCAGCAGCGTGACAGGGATGGGGGCCAATGAGCAGTACATC. Its translation is CASSVTGMGANEQYI.

This clonotype showed up just a few times. The chain has TRBV6-6 and TRBJ2-6; D ambiguous. This CDR3 is built from 15 residues. The germline V gene has CDR1 MNHNY and CDR2 SVGAGI (reference sequence). Trimming shortened V by 2 bases and J by 1 base, and 6 bases separated the two germline ends. CDR3 bases: TGTGCCAGCAGTTACGCAACGTCTGGGGCCAACGTCCTGACTTTC. Encoded protein: CASSYATSGANVLTF.

This clonotype came up a few times. CDR3 protein: CASSYQNRAEAFF. CDR3 coding DNA: TGTGCCAGCAGTTATCAAAACAGGGCCGAAGCTTTCTTT. The chain has TRBV6-2 or TRBV6-3 and TRBJ1-1; TRBD1 is a possible D gene (6 bases). The ends were cut back, 3 bases at V and 8 bases at J, with 13 bases in the middle. This CDR3 region has 13 residues. Germline assignment: CDR1 MNHEY and CDR2 SVGEGT.

This clonotype was seen only once. Sequence at one end of the junction differs from germline and may be a read error. The J gene is TRBJ1-1, the V gene TRBV28; the D is unclear. CDR3 size: 13 residues. Germline lookup yields CDR1 MDHEN and CDR2 SYDVKM. As DNA, the CDR3 is TGTGTCAGCAGTTTAGGGAGCAACACTGAAGCTTTCTTT. This gives the protein CVSSLGSNTEAFF.

The V and J genes are TRBV28 and TRBJ2-2, with D tentatively TRBD1 (5 bases). Trimming took off 7 bases at V and 9 bases at J, with 18 bases between the two ends. CDR1 and CDR2 (germline): MDHEN, SYDVKM. The CDR3 has 14 amino acids. In DNA, the CDR3 is TGTGCCAGCACCCGAACCCAGGGCCGAAGGGAGCTGTTTTTT. Translated: CASTRTQGRRELFF.

This clonotype was detected only a few times. The V and J genes are TRBV15 and TRBJ1-2; no firm D call. The CDR3 is 12 residues long. The V end lost 5 bases, the J end lost 4 bases, and 8 bases lay between the germline ends. CDR1 and CDR2 (germline): LNHNV, YYDKDF (reference sequence). CDR3 amino acids: CATSGRRYGYTF. As DNA, the CDR3 is TGTGCCACCAGCGGCCGCCGCTATGGCTACACCTTC.

This clonotype was counted at least ten times. V is TRBV15 and J is TRBJ2-7; either TRBD1 or TRBD2 may supply D (5 bases each). The germline CDR1 and CDR2 sequences are LNHNV and YYDKDF (reference sequence). CDR3 length: 14 residues. V was cut by 5 bases and J by 2 bases, with 13 bases left in between. CDR3 protein: CATSRGPPTYEQYF. As DNA, the CDR3 is TGTGCCACCAGCCGGGGACCACCAACCTACGAGCAGTACTTC.

Remarks on this clonotype: A read error is possible here, since a much larger clone lies one base away. The J gene is TRBJ2-4, the V gene TRBV5-1; tentative D call: TRBD2 (5 bases). CDR1 and CDR2 from the germline V gene are SGHRS and YFSETQ. The V end was cut by 0 bases, the J end by 13 bases, with 17 bases between. The CDR3 spans 14 residues. The CDR3 DNA follows: TGCGCCAGCAGCTTGGACAGCGGCCCTAATGAGCAGTACTTC. This codes for CASSLDSGPNEQYF.

The rearrangement uses TRBV28 and TRBJ2-4, with TRBD1 identical over 7 bases. CDR3 length equals 12 residues. CDR1 and CDR2 (germline): MDHEN, SYDVKM. Trimming took 7 bases from V and 7 from J; bases not matched to a gene: 4. The DNA for the CDR3 is TGTGCCAGCAAGCTACAGGGGAACATTCAGTACTTC. It codes for CASKLQGNIQYF.

This clonotype was detected ten times or more. The chain is built from TRBV29-1 and TRBJ2-2; 8 bases fit TRBD1. The CDR3 is made up of 13 amino acids. Germline V gene data show CDR1 as SQVTM and CDR2 as ANQGSEA. Unmatched junction bases numbered 6, after V lost 7 bases and J lost 5 bases. The CDR3 reads CSADRGETGELFF. DNA for the CDR3: TGCAGCGCTGACAGGGGTGAGACCGGGGAGCTGTTTTTT.

At least ten counts were recorded for this clonotype. The chain links TRBV12-3 or TRBV12-4 to TRBJ2-7; 8 bases are shared with TRBD1. The CDR3 is 12 amino acids. Trimming cost V 10 bases and J 7 bases; bases outside gene matches: 9. CDR3 DNA: TGTGCCATCCGACAGGGGCCGGGGGAGCAGTACTTC. Translated, it gives CAIRQGPGEQYF.

A few counts support this clonotype. This sequence joins TRBV7-2 and TRBJ1-2; TRBD1 matches 10 bases. J was trimmed by 6 bases and V by 4 bases; bases with no gene match: 8. CDR1 is SGHTA and CDR2 is FQGNSA in the germline V gene. There are 15 residues in the CDR3. The CDR3 nucleotides read TGTGCCAGCAGCTCCCCAGGGGGACAGGGGAATGGCTACACCTTC. It specifies CASSSPGGQGNGYTF.

This clonotype was counted at least ten times. The V and J genes are TRBV29-1 and TRBJ1-2; TRBD1 matches 7 bases. The germline CDR1 and CDR2 sequences are SQVTM and ANQGSEA. V was clipped by 6 bases and J by 4 bases; unmatched bases: 8. The CDR3 has 13 residues. DNA for the CDR3: TGCAGCGTCGTCAGGGGGGCGAGCTATGGCTACACCTTC. Its translation: CSVVRGASYGYTF.

The table lists this clonotype with many counts. The rearrangement uses TRBV28 and TRBJ1-4; D is undetermined. Germline CDR1 is MDHEN and CDR2 is SYDVKM. This CDR3 is 12 amino acids long. V lost 8 bases and J 10 bases, leaving 14 bases between the germline ends. The CDR3 sequence: CASCRGYGKLFF. Here the CDR3 DNA reads TGTGCCAGCTGTCGAGGTTACGGAAAACTGTTTTTT.

This clonotype was recorded many times. This sequence joins TRBV4-1 and TRBJ2-1; possible D gene TRBD2, 6 bases. Germline loops: CDR1 MGHRA, CDR2 YSYEKL. The V end lost 4 bases, the J end lost 4 bases, and 14 bases lay between the germline ends. There are 15 residues in the CDR3. The CDR3 is CASSPLWGEYNEQFF. The CDR3 DNA reads TGCGCCAGCAGCCCGTTATGGGGGGAATACAATGAGCAGTTCTTC.

CDR3 nucleotide sequence: TGCAGTGCTACCCCTCAGAGAAAGGGGGGATCGCCCCAGCATTTT. It codes for CSATPQRKGGSPQHF. This chain connects TRBV20-1 to TRBJ1-5; D might be TRBD1 (6 bases). Trimming cost V 4 bases and J 9 bases, with 22 bases left between them. Germline CDR1 DFQATT, CDR2 SNEGSKA (reference sequence). There are 15 residues in the CDR3.

The V and J genes are TRBV5-5 and TRBJ1-1; 8 bases match TRBD1. Germline V gives CDR1 SGHKS, CDR2 YYEKEE (reference sequence). The CDR3 is made up of 15 amino acids. The trim removed 3 bases at V and 3 bases at J, leaving 7 bases unmatched. The CDR3 nucleotides read TGTGCCAGCAGCTCAGCCGCACAGGGGGACACTGAAGCTTTCTTT. It yields the protein CASSSAAQGDTEAFF.

V and J are TRBV20-1 and TRBJ2-7; D is possibly TRBD1 (5 bases). V was cut by 4 bases and J by 2 bases, with 15 bases left in between. The CDR3 totals 14 residues. Germline CDR1 reads DFQATT; CDR2 reads SNEGSKA (reference sequence). CDR3 nucleotides: TGCAGTGCTATGGCCCCGGACAAACCCTACGAGCAGTACTTC. Its translation is CSAMAPDKPYEQYF.

Of note for this clonotype: A single base separates this from a much larger clone, so it may be a read error. The chain carries TRBV5-1 and TRBJ2-1; 7 nucleotides match TRBD2. CDR1 and CDR2 (germline): SGHRS, YFSETQ. V dropped 3 bases and J dropped 2; count of bases not matched to a gene: 5. The CDR3 is made up of 15 amino acids. The CDR3 reads CASSWNGLAYNEQFF. The DNA of the CDR3 is TGCGCCAGCAGCTGGAATGGACTAGCCTACAATGAGCAGTTCTTC.

This chain connects TRBV12-1 to TRBJ2-6; the DNA was not compared with TRBD1, the D call given in the table. TRBV12-1 has pseudogene status. The CDR3 covers 19 residues. The CDR3 is CACSFEVGDTRSGANVLTF. The CDR3 DNA reads as TGTGCCTGCAGCTTTGAGGTGGGGGACACCCGCTCTGGGGCCAACGTCCTGACTTTC.

Only a few counts were recorded for this clonotype. The chain carries TRBV28 and TRBJ1-6; tentative D call: TRBD1 (6 bases). Trimming stripped 3 bases from V and 7 bases from J, with 16 bases between. The CDR3 sequence is 16 residues long. CDR1 is MDHEN and CDR2 is SYDVKM in the germline V gene. This chain's CDR3 is CASSLLGAESNSPLHF. CDR3 bases: TGTGCCAGCAGTTTGTTGGGGGCAGAGTCAAATTCACCCCTCCACTTT.

The V gene is TRBV7-9, the J gene TRBJ1-2; no firm D call. CDR1 is SEHNR, CDR2 FQNEAQ, per germline (reference sequence). V lost 1 base, J lost 4 bases, and 13 bases lay in between. This CDR3 spans 15 amino acids. DNA of the CDR3: TGTGCCAGCAGCTTAGTAGGTCAAGGTGCCTATGGCTACACCTTC. It translates to CASSLVGQGAYGYTF.

The chain is built from TRBV13 and TRBJ2-7, with 7 bases aligning to TRBD1. The J call may be mistaken, given a closer DNA end match to TRBJ2-1. From germline, CDR1 is PRHDT and CDR2 FYEKMQ (reference sequence). The CDR3 has 14 amino acids. The CDR3, as DNA: TGTGCCAGCACCATCGGCAGGGGACAGAGGGAGCAGTTCTTC. Amino acid sequence: CASTIGRGQREQFF.

The rearrangement uses TRBV5-1 and TRBJ2-1; D is possibly TRBD2 (6 bases). Trimming removed 2 bases from V and 0 bases from J, with 9 bases in between. CDR1 is SGHRS, CDR2 YFSETQ, per germline. The CDR3 contains 15 residues. This chain's CDR3 is CASSLKGGSYNEQFF. In nucleotides, the CDR3 is TGCGCCAGCAGCTTAAAGGGAGGCTCCTACAATGAGCAGTTCTTC.

This clonotype was found a few times. This chain links TRBV5-1 with TRBJ2-3; 9 bases agree with TRBD2. The germline V gene has CDR1 SGHRS and CDR2 YFSETQ. CDR3 length: 15 residues. With V trimmed by 4 bases and J by 3 bases, 6 bases remained unmatched. The CDR3: CASSTTAGGTDTQYF. CDR3 in DNA: TGCGCCAGCAGCACAACTGCGGGAGGGACAGATACGCAGTATTTT.

The chain has TRBV28 and TRBJ2-3, with D unclear. Germline-derived CDR1 and CDR2 are MDHEN and SYDVKM. V dropped 8 bases and J dropped 1 base, with 13 bases sitting between them. The CDR3 totals 14 residues. This CDR3 reads CASQLRLGTDTQYF. CDR3 nucleotides: TGTGCCAGCCAGCTCCGACTTGGCACAGATACGCAGTATTTT.

The CDR3 region has the DNA TGTGCCAGCAGCTTAGTTGGAGGCCAGGAGACCCAGTTCTTC. Protein: CASSLVGGQETQFF. The V gene is TRBV7-2, the J gene TRBJ2-1; D may be TRBD2 (5 bases). CDR1 is SGHTA and CDR2 is FQGNSA in the germline V gene. V lost 1 base and J lost 13, with 17 bases in between. CDR3 length: 14 residues.